These 8 T cell receptor beta chains were all obtained from the same sample, sequenced in a study of blood T cell repertoires in COVID-19. Sequencing was performed with immunoSEQ multiplex PCR; in TCRdb, only in-frame clones are kept and a portion is missing. The data contain 300,000 to 350,000 clones, roughly 88% of them singletons. Sequencing was performed on peripheral blood. These receptors were obtained from a woman aged 25 to 39 with COVID-19, enrolled during active disease.

This chain joins TRBV3-1 (or the pseudogene TRBV3-2) and TRBJ2-3; 9 bases are a match to TRBD2. This CDR3 is built from 15 residues. Germline loops: CDR1 LGHDT, CDR2 YNNKEL (reference sequence). V gave up 4 bases and J gave up 0 bases; unmatched junction bases: 2. The CDR3 spells CASSPTSGSTDTQYF. The CDR3 DNA follows: TGTGCCAGCAGCCCCACTAGCGGGAGCACAGATACGCAGTATTTT.

The J gene is TRBJ2-1, the V gene TRBV5-1, with D possibly TRBD1 on 6 matching bases. From germline, CDR1 is SGHRS and CDR2 YFSETQ. CDR3 size: 15 residues. Trimming removed 2 bases at V and 2 bases at J, with 11 bases between. The CDR3 sequence is CASSFGQGTYNEQFF. The DNA of the CDR3 is TGCGCCAGCAGCTTCGGCCAGGGGACCTACAATGAGCAGTTCTTC.

The V gene is TRBV11-2, the J gene TRBJ1-1; tentatively, D is TRBD1 (6 bases). Germline values: CDR1 SGHAT, CDR2 FQNNGV. Trimming removed 5 bases at V and 2 bases at J, with 12 bases between. CDR3 length: 14 residues. CDR3 amino acids: CASSNMDRNTEAFF. CDR3 nucleotides: TGTGCCAGCAGCAACATGGACAGAAACACTGAAGCTTTCTTT. Full variable domain (missing parts from reference TRBV11-2 and TRBJ1-1): EAGVAQSPRYKIIEKRQSVAFWCNPISGHATLYWYQQILGQGPKLLIQFQNNGVVDDSQLPKDRFSAERLKGVDSTLKIQPAKLEDSAVYLCASSNMDRNTEAFFGQGTRLTVV.

The J gene is TRBJ2-6, the V gene TRBV19, with D possibly TRBD2 on 5 matching bases. V dropped 4 bases and J dropped 0 bases, with 13 bases sitting between them. The CDR3 has 17 residues. Germline CDR1 LNHDA, CDR2 SQIVND (reference sequence). The CDR3 loop is CASSSGLALSGANVLTF. The CDR3 nucleotides are TGTGCCAGTAGTAGTGGACTCGCACTCTCTGGGGCCAACGTCCTGACTTTC.

The chain employs TRBV2 and TRBJ1-1; D gene uncertain. Germline V gives CDR1 SNHLY, CDR2 FYNNEI. The CDR3 has 12 residues. Deletions cut 7 bases from V and 1 base from J, with 7 bases between. The CDR3 reads CASTRENTEAFF. CDR3 DNA: TGTGCCAGCACGAGAGAGAACACTGAAGCTTTCTTT.

This chain joins TRBV19 and TRBJ2-7; the match to TRBD1 covers 7 bases. V gave up 5 bases and J gave up 0 bases; unmatched junction bases: 7. CDR1 and CDR2 from the germline V gene are LNHDA and SQIVND (reference sequence). This CDR3 region has 15 residues. The DNA for the CDR3 is TGTGCCAGTAGTTCGTACAGGGGTTCCTCCTACGAGCAGTACTTC. Its protein product is CASSSYRGSSYEQYF.

V and J are TRBV28 and TRBJ1-6; TRBD1 agrees at 7 bases. The ends lost 3 bases at V and 7 bases at J; junction bases unmatched: 12. This CDR3 has 17 residues. Per the germline V gene, CDR1 is MDHEN and CDR2 is SYDVKM. The CDR3 is CASSFLTKGARNSPLHF. The CDR3 DNA is TGTGCCAGCAGTTTCCTTACGAAGGGGGCGCGAAATTCACCCCTCCACTTT.

CDR3 DNA sequence: TGCAGCGTTGAGATAGGACAGGGGGCCACTGAAGCTTTCTTT. Amino acids: CSVEIGQGATEAFF. The chain has TRBV29-1 and TRBJ1-1, with TRBD1 matching over 11 bases. Per germline, CDR1 SQVTM and CDR2 ANQGSEA. The CDR3 totals 14 residues. Losses at the gene ends were 3 bases for V and 4 bases for J; bases not matched to a gene: 4. The full variable domain, with the rest looked up from reference TRBV29-1 and TRBJ1-1, is SAVISQKPSRDICQRGTSLTIQCQVDSQVTMMFWYRQQPGQSLTLIATANQGSEATYESGFVIDKFPISRPNLTFSTLTVSNMSPEDSSIYLCSVEIGQGATEAFFGQGTRLTVV.